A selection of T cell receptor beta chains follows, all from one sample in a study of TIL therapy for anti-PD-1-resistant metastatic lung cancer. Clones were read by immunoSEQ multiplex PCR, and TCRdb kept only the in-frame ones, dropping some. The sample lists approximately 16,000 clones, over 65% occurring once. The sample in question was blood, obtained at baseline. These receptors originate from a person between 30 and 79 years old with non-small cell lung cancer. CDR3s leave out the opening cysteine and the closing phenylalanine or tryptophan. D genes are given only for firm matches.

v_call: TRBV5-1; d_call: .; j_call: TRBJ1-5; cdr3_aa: ASSLVGGMRPQH
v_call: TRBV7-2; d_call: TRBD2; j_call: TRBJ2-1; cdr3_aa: ASSLGPAGGNEQF
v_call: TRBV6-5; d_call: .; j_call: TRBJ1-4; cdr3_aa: ASSYSTRGREKLF
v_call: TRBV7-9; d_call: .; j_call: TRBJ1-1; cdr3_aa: ASSSLSNTEAF
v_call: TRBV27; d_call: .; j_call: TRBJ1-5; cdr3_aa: ASSLSKTGNQPQH
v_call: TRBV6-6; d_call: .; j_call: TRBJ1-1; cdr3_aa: ASSVGGLNTEAF
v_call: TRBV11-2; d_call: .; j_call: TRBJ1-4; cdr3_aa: ASSLVYGGEKLF
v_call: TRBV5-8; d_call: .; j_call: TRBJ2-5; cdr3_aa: ASRPRGVETQY
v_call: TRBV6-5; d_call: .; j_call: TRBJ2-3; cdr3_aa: ASSPGVRWY
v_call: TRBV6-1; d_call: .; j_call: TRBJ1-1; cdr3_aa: ASGRTLNTEAF
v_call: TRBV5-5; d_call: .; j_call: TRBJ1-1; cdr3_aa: ASSFLTVGETEAF
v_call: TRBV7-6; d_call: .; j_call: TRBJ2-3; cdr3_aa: ASSLPQDTQY
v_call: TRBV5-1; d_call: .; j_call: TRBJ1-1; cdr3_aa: ASRYGDTEAF
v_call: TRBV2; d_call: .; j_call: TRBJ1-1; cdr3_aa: ASSEGGLGGEAF
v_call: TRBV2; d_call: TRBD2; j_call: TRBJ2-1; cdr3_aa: ASSQTTSGRTNEQF
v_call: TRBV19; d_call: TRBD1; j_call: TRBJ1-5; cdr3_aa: ASTTGQGQSNQPQH
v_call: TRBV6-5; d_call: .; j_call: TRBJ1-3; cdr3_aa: ASSASGNTIY